This TCR beta chain was recovered during a study of vaccination effects on CD4 cells after COVID-19. On the study more broadly: In the ViraFEST assay, antigen-specific CD4+ clonotypes were identified by expansion after peptide-pool stimulation. The post-vaccine samples were taken, at the median, 72 days after the second dose. General study points: No early post-infection timepoints were available in the study, which also included few convalescent patients.

Subsequent to a culture period of 10 days, CD4+ T cells were isolated. Participants each got two BNT162b2 or mRNA-1273 vaccine doses. Nucleocapsid antibodies stayed negative before and after vaccination, showing no earlier SARS-CoV-2 infection. Notes on this clone: Its antigen is not known.

Germline-derived CDR1 and CDR2 are SNHLY and FYNNEI. V lost 8 bases, J lost 4 bases, and 12 bases lay in between. There are 13 residues in the CDR3. The assay was immunoSEQ multiplex PCR, and TCRdb's table has in-frame clones only and misses some. The table includes about 45,000 clones, 72% detected once. This sequence originates from a human donor who received a COVID-19 vaccine. The specimen comprised CD4+ T cells from PBMCs cultured without peptide, sampled after COVID-19 vaccination. The V gene is TRBV2, the J gene TRBJ2-1; maybe TRBD1 (5 bases). CDR3 nucleotides: TGTGCCAGCTTCCAGGGTCGGTACAATGAGCAGTTCTTC. This gives the protein CASFQGRYNEQFF.